This TCR beta chain was found in a study of PD-L1 blockade in urothelial cancer. Overall study: Beginning at some point between 2014 and 2015, patients received atezolizumab, given as 1,200 mg intravenously every 3 weeks. Prior chemotherapy regimens per patient numbered 0 to 3.

Sample time point: pretreatment peripheral blood. Method: immunoSEQ multiplex PCR; TCRdb's copy keeps in-frame clones and lacks some. The sample lists tens of thousands of clones; approximately 83% were seen once. V lost 0 bases and J 7 bases, leaving 4 bases between the germline ends. This CDR3 region has 11 residues. Germline CDR1 SGHNT, CDR2 YYREEE (reference sequence). The V call is TRBV5-4, the J call TRBJ2-5; D is unclear. The sequencing used PBMCs, collected around atezolizumab (anti-PD-L1) treatment. The clonotype originates from a man aged 55 to 70 with urothelial cancer. CDR3 protein: CASSLGGTQYF. DNA for the CDR3: TGTGCCAGCAGCTTGGGAGGGACCCAGTACTTC. The entire variable domain, with the rest obtained from reference TRBV5-4 and TRBJ2-5, is as follows: ETGVTQSPTHLIKTRGQQVTLRCSSQSGHNTVSWYQQALGQGPQFIFQYYREEENGRGNFPPRFSGLQFPNYSSELNVNALELDDSALYLCASSLGGTQYFGPGTRLLVL.